This TCR beta chain stems from a study of T cells after yellow fever vaccination. Study-wide results and caveats: Among all clonotypes, a small share was observed in both CD4 and CD8 compartments.

V dropped 5 bases and J dropped 0 bases, with 15 bases sitting between them. Germline V gene lookup returns CDR1 SGHVS and CDR2 FQNEAQ. There are 16 residues in the CDR3. A word on this clonotype: As yet, its antigen is unknown.

MiXCR, run by TCRdb on the 5' RACE reads, gives a single entry per CDR3 protein. The sample has hundreds of thousands of distinct CDR3 sequences; 8.7% are singletons. V and J are TRBV7-8 and TRBJ2-3; D is possibly TRBD2 (6 bases). The starting material was PBMCs, obtained on the day of the first yellow fever vaccination. This TCR derives from a young man who received the YFV17D yellow fever vaccine. The CDR3 DNA reads TGTGCCAGCAGCCCAAGGATACGGGGGAGCACAGATACGCAGTATTTT. It encodes CASSPRIRGSTDTQYF.